One and the same sample provided the 31 T cell receptor beta chains below, sequenced in a study of cytomegalovirus exposure and HLA in healthy donors. Researchers ran the PCR with 60 Vbeta and 13 Jbeta primers. TCRdb keeps only in-frame clones here, not all; method: immunoSEQ multiplex PCR. The sample shows over 130,000 clones, around 82% of them seen only once. The source material was PBMCs. All receptors derive from a woman aged 40 to 50 in good health and CMV-seropositive.

Remarks on this clone: The same CDR3 is also encoded by other DNA sequences in this sample. The chain is built from TRBV5-1 and TRBJ1-1; tentative D call: TRBD1 (5 bases). This CDR3 comprises 14 residues. CDR1 is SGHRS and CDR2 is YFSETQ in the germline V gene. Trimming shortened V by 4 bases and J by 0 bases, and 10 bases separated the two germline ends. This CDR3 is CASSPQGLNTEAFF. In DNA, the CDR3 is TGCGCCAGCAGCCCCCAGGGCCTGAACACTGAAGCTTTCTTT.

The rearrangement links TRBV18 to TRBJ1-3, with TRBD1 matching 7 bases. V trimming: 3 bases; J trimming: 3 bases; junction bases outside the gene matches: 5. This CDR3 is 15 amino acids long. Germline V CDR1 and CDR2: KGHSH, LQKENI. This chain's CDR3 is CASSPTGYFGNTIYF. For the CDR3, the DNA is TGTGCCAGCTCACCGACAGGGTATTTTGGAAACACCATATATTTT. Variable domain in full (rest from reference TRBV18 and TRBJ1-3): NAGVMQNPRHLVRRRGQEARLRCSPMKGHSHVYWYRQLPEEGLKFMVYLQKENIIDESGMPKERFSAEFPKEGPSILRIQQVVRGDSAAYFCASSPTGYFGNTIYFGEGSWLTVV.

This chain connects TRBV15 to TRBJ2-7; 7 bases match TRBD1. The CDR3 is 13 amino acids. Germline loops: CDR1 LNHNV, CDR2 YYDKDF (reference sequence). V lost 5 bases to trimming and J lost 7 bases; unmatched junction nucleotides: 8. CDR3 DNA: TGTGCCACCAGCGTCTCAGGGGGTTGGGAGCAGTACTTC. Translated: CATSVSGGWEQYF.

The chain is built from TRBV19 and TRBJ1-1; 8 nucleotides match TRBD1. Trimming removed 8 bases from V and 4 bases from J; junction bases left unmatched: 9. The CDR3 is 14 residues long. The germline V gene has CDR1 LNHDA and CDR2 SQIVND (reference sequence). The CDR3 protein is CASGQGALGTEAFF. The CDR3 DNA reads TGTGCCAGTGGGCAGGGGGCGCTTGGCACTGAAGCTTTCTTT.

The CDR3 bases are TGTGCCACCAAATTAGCAGGGTGGGTCACTGAAGCTTTCTTT. This encodes CATKLAGWVTEAFF. The chain joins TRBV15 to TRBJ1-1; D perhaps matches TRBD1 (5 bases). The CDR3 contains 14 residues. Trimming cost V 7 bases and J 4 bases, with 16 bases left between them. Germline CDR1 and CDR2: LNHNV and YYDKDF (reference sequence).

V is TRBV29-1 and J is TRBJ1-1, with 7 bases matching TRBD1. CDR1 is SQVTM and CDR2 is ANQGSEA in the germline V gene. The CDR3 contains 10 residues. CDR3 sequence (DNA): TGCAGAGCAGGGGGAACTGAAGCTTTCTTT. This codes for CRAGGTEAFF.

This chain connects TRBV4-2 to TRBJ2-1; no definite D call. V was cut by 1 base and J by 0 bases, with 13 bases left in between. Looked up from germline, CDR1 is LGHNA and CDR2 is YNFKEQ. CDR3 length: 17 amino acids. The CDR3 here is CASSQGLRRSSYNEQFF. As DNA, the CDR3 is TGTGCCAGCAGCCAAGGCCTGAGGCGGAGCTCCTACAATGAGCAGTTCTTC.

The chain links TRBV7-2 to TRBJ2-1; D is perhaps TRBD1 (6 bases). V was trimmed by 5 bases and J by 6 bases, leaving 17 bases between them. Germline V CDR1 and CDR2: SGHTA, FQGNSA. CDR3 length: 15 amino acids. Here the CDR3 reads CASSLIPGQINEQFF. In DNA form, the CDR3 reads TGTGCCAGCAGCCTAATCCCAGGACAGATCAATGAGCAGTTCTTC. The whole variable domain, remainder taken from reference TRBV7-2 and TRBJ2-1, is GAGVSQSPSNKVTEKGKDVELRCDPISGHTALYWYRQSLGQGLEFLIYFQGNSAPDKSGLPSDRFSAERTGGSVSTLTIQRTQQEDSAVYLCASSLIPGQINEQFFGPGTRLTVL.

Comment on this clone: The same CDR3 arises from other DNA sequences in this sample as well. The rearrangement uses TRBV4-1 and TRBJ2-7; D is unclear. Trimming left V 1 base short and J 4 bases short, with 5 bases between. This CDR3 has 12 residues. The V gene's germline CDR1 is MGHRA and CDR2 YSYEKL. CDR3 nucleotides: TGCGCCAGCAGCCAAGCCGGGTACGAGCAGTACTTC. Translation gives CASSQAGYEQYF.

The V gene is TRBV28, the J gene TRBJ1-3, with D perhaps TRBD1 (6 bases). Germline CDR1 is MDHEN and CDR2 is SYDVKM. V lost 3 bases and J lost 0, with 6 bases in between. This CDR3 comprises 14 residues. As DNA, the CDR3 is TGTGCCAGCAGTTTGGACAGCTCTGGAAACACCATATATTTT. This gives the protein CASSLDSSGNTIYF.

This sequence joins TRBV12-5 and TRBJ1-2, with D possibly TRBD1 on 6 matching bases. V was trimmed by 1 base and J by 6 bases, leaving 15 bases between them. This CDR3 spans 15 amino acids. Per germline, CDR1 LGHNT and CDR2 FRNRAP. CDR3 sequence: CASGLGPGAGDGYTF. For the CDR3, the DNA is TGTGCTAGTGGTTTGGGTCCGGGGGCGGGGGATGGCTACACCTTC.

The V call is TRBV6-6, the J call TRBJ2-1; D is uncertain. This CDR3 region has 11 residues. Germline lookup yields CDR1 MNHNY and CDR2 SVGAGI (reference sequence). Trimming removed 4 bases at V and 8 bases at J, with 6 bases between. CDR3 amino acids: CASSSPDEQFF. CDR3 in DNA: TGTGCCAGCAGTTCACCGGATGAGCAGTTCTTC.

The chain links TRBV18 to TRBJ2-7, with TRBD1 matching over 7 bases. Unmatched junction bases numbered 11, after V lost 2 bases and J lost 7 bases. CDR1 is KGHSH and CDR2 is LQKENI in the germline V gene. The CDR3 covers 15 residues. The CDR3 loop is CASSPSPDRAQEQYF. CDR3 DNA: TGTGCCAGCTCACCATCCCCCGACAGGGCCCAAGAGCAGTACTTC.

The chain recombines TRBV27 with TRBJ2-2; tentatively, D is TRBD1 (5 bases). V was shortened by 0 bases and J by 3 bases, with 14 bases between the two germline ends. CDR3 length equals 17 residues. Germline V lookup: CDR1 MNHEY, CDR2 SMNVEV (reference sequence). The CDR3 sequence: CASSLSSAGFYTGELFF. DNA for the CDR3: TGTGCCAGCAGTTTATCCTCCGCAGGGTTTTACACCGGGGAGCTGTTTTTT.

The V call is TRBV6-6, the J call TRBJ1-4; 10 nucleotides line up with TRBD1. Germline V lookup: CDR1 MNHNY, CDR2 SVGAGI (reference sequence). Trimming at V came to 4 bases and at J to 14 bases, leaving 10 bases not matched to a gene. The CDR3 sequence is 14 residues long. In DNA form, the CDR3 reads TGTGCCAGCAGTTCGACGACAGGGGGCCGAGGTCTGTTTTTT. Protein: CASSSTTGGRGLFF.

The CDR3 is CAWSVPLAGVQETQYF. The CDR3 DNA follows: TGTGCCTGGAGTGTACCGCTAGCGGGGGTGCAAGAGACCCAGTACTTC. The chain combines TRBV30 with TRBJ2-5; 10 positions match TRBD2. Looked up from germline, CDR1 is GTSNPN and CDR2 is SVGIG (reference sequence). V was clipped by 0 bases and J by 2 bases; unmatched bases: 6. The CDR3 length is 16 residues.

V and J are TRBV9 and TRBJ2-1, with 9 bases matching TRBD2. The junction had 8 bases not matched to a gene; V was cut back by 4 bases and J by 3 bases. From germline, CDR1 is SGDLS and CDR2 YYNGEE. The CDR3 loop spans 16 amino acids. In DNA, the CDR3 is TGTGCCAGCAGCCCCGGCGGGAGGGCCCTCTACAATGAGCAGTTCTTC. Protein product: CASSPGGRALYNEQFF.

This sequence joins TRBV11-3 and TRBJ2-4, with a weak D call TRBD2 (6 bases). The V gene lost 5 bases and the J gene lost 3 bases, with 17 bases spanning the gap. The length of the CDR3 is 16 residues. The germline CDR1 and CDR2 sequences are SGHNT and YENEEA. The CDR3 loop is CASSLLAGSVKNIQYF. In DNA, the CDR3 is TGTGCCAGCAGCCTTCTCGCGGGGTCGGTCAAAAACATTCAGTACTTC. Complete variable domain (other parts from reference TRBV11-3 and TRBJ2-4): EAGVVQSPRYKIIEKKQPVAFWCNPISGHNTLYWYLQNLGQGPELLIRYENEEAVDDSQLPKDRFSAERLKGVDSTLKIQPAELGDSAVYLCASSLLAGSVKNIQYFGAGTRLSVL.

J is TRBJ1-5 and V is TRBV27; TRBD1 is a possible D gene (5 bases). There are 13 residues in the CDR3. The germline V gene encodes CDR1 MNHEY and CDR2 SMNVEV (reference sequence). V lost 8 bases and J 5 bases, leaving 13 bases between the germline ends. The CDR3 protein is CASGWGSYQPQHF. DNA of the CDR3: TGTGCCAGCGGGTGGGGCAGTTATCAGCCCCAGCATTTT.

This chain uses TRBV5-6 with TRBJ1-3; 8 nucleotides line up with TRBD1. Germline V lookup: CDR1 SGHDT, CDR2 YYEEEE. The length of the CDR3 is 15 residues. V gave up 2 bases and J gave up 4 bases; unmatched junction bases: 5. The CDR3 is CASSLGQGFGNTIYF. The CDR3 DNA is TGTGCCAGCAGCTTAGGACAGGGTTTCGGAAACACCATATATTTT. The complete variable domain, with remaining parts taken from reference TRBV5-6 and TRBJ1-3, reads DAGVTQSPTHLIKTRGQQVTLRCSPKSGHDTVSWYQQALGQGPQFIFQYYEEEERQRGNFPDRFSGHQFPNYSSELNVNALLLGDSALYLCASSLGQGFGNTIYFGEGSWLTVV.

The chain is built from TRBV11-3 and TRBJ2-7; TRBD1 matches 7 bases. With 5 bases clipped from V and 0 bases from J, the junction kept 7 bases outside the gene matches. This CDR3 is 15 amino acids long. CDR1 SGHNT and CDR2 YENEEA come from the germline V gene. This CDR3 reads CASSPSRDSSYEQYF. CDR3 sequence (DNA): TGTGCCAGCAGCCCAAGCCGGGACAGCTCCTACGAGCAGTACTTC. Full variable domain (rest looked up from reference TRBV11-3 and TRBJ2-7): EAGVVQSPRYKIIEKKQPVAFWCNPISGHNTLYWYLQNLGQGPELLIRYENEEAVDDSQLPKDRFSAERLKGVDSTLKIQPAELGDSAVYLCASSPSRDSSYEQYFGPGTRLTVT.

This chain joins TRBV9 and TRBJ2-1; 8 bases fit TRBD2. There are 13 residues in the CDR3. The germline V gene encodes CDR1 SGDLS and CDR2 YYNGEE. V shed 4 bases, J shed 15 bases, and the junction held 12 bases outside the gene matches. The DNA for the CDR3 is TGTGCCAGCAGCCCCCTGCCGGGACTAGGGGGGTTCTTC. It encodes CASSPLPGLGGFF. Filled out from reference TRBV9 and TRBJ2-1, the complete variable domain reads DSGVTQTPKHLITATGQRVTLRCSPRSGDLSVYWYQQSLDQGLQFLIQYYNGEERAKGNILERFSAQQFPDLHSELNLSSLELGDSALYFCASSPLPGLGGFFGPGTRLTVL.

V and J are TRBV4-2 and TRBJ2-6; 9 bases are shared with TRBD2. CDR3 length: 21 residues. V lost 1 base, J lost 1 base, and 14 bases stayed unmatched. Germline values: CDR1 LGHNA, CDR2 YNFKEQ. The CDR3 loop reads CASSQGFGGRAGLSGANVLTF. The CDR3 DNA is TGTGCCAGCAGCCAAGGTTTTGGCGGGAGGGCCGGTTTATCTGGGGCCAACGTCCTGACTTTC.

The chain combines TRBV5-1 with TRBJ2-1; TRBD1 matches at 9 bases. The length of the CDR3 is 15 residues. J was trimmed by 7 bases and V by 0 bases; bases with no gene match: 5. In germline, CDR1 is SGHRS, CDR2 YFSETQ. This chain's CDR3 is CASSLGGQGLNEQFF. The CDR3 DNA is TGCGCCAGCAGCTTGGGGGGACAGGGTTTGAATGAGCAGTTCTTC.

This clone was counted a few times. J is TRBJ1-1 and V is TRBV7-6, with a tentative D call TRBD1 (5 bases). The V and J ends lost 5 bases and 5 bases respectively, with 15 bases between them. Germline V gene sequence: CDR1 SGHVS, CDR2 FNYEAQ. The CDR3 totals 14 residues. Here the CDR3 reads CASSRTGTETEAFF. DNA of the CDR3: TGTGCCAGCAGCAGGACGGGGACTGAGACTGAAGCTTTCTTT.

This clone was picked up a small number of times. The V gene is TRBV18, the J gene TRBJ1-2, with TRBD1 matching 12 bases. CDR1 and CDR2 from the germline V gene are KGHSH and LQKENI. The CDR3 covers 14 residues. Germline trimming cut 3 bases from V and 8 bases from J; bases unmatched to any gene: 4. As DNA, the CDR3 is TGTGCCAGCTCACCGGGACAGGGGGCGGGCGGCTACACCTTC. Translation gives CASSPGQGAGGYTF.

The chain has TRBV7-8 and TRBJ1-1, with D unresolved. CDR3 length: 12 residues. V was pared by 5 bases and J by 3 bases, with 7 bases between. Germline V gene sequence: CDR1 SGHVS, CDR2 FQNEAQ. The CDR3 nucleotides read TGTGCCAGCAGCGTGCGGGACACTGAAGCTTTCTTT. Translated, it gives CASSVRDTEAFF.

This chain joins TRBV19 and TRBJ2-6; D gene unclear. V lost 5 bases and J 0 bases, leaving 14 bases between the germline ends. CDR1 and CDR2 (germline): LNHDA, SQIVND (reference sequence). The CDR3 runs 17 residues. CDR3 sequence (DNA): TGTGCCAGTAGTGGCGCAGGATACAGCTCTGGGGCCAACGTCCTGACTTTC. It is translated as CASSGAGYSSGANVLTF.

The chain joins TRBV28 to TRBJ2-3; weak D call: TRBD1 (6 bases). The CDR3 is 16 amino acids. Germline V gives CDR1 MDHEN, CDR2 SYDVKM. The V end was cut by 6 bases, the J end by 0 bases, with 16 bases between. CDR3 bases: TGTGCCAGCAGGGACAGCGGTTCCTCTAGCACAGATACGCAGTATTTT. It specifies CASRDSGSSSTDTQYF.

The chain joins TRBV10-3 to TRBJ2-5; the match to TRBD2 covers 9 bases. Germline loops: CDR1 ENHRY, CDR2 SYGVKD. With V trimmed by 4 bases and J by 11 bases, 14 bases remained unmatched. This CDR3 contains 15 residues. The CDR3 loop reads CAISALDRREGGQYF. DNA for the CDR3: TGTGCCATCAGTGCCCTCGACCGGCGGGAGGGAGGGCAGTACTTC.

This rearrangement joins TRBV13 to TRBJ2-7, with 11 positions matching TRBD2. This CDR3 region has 15 residues. Germline trimming cut 5 bases from V and 6 bases from J; bases unmatched to any gene: 9. Germline-derived CDR1 and CDR2 are PRHDT and FYEKMQ (reference sequence). The CDR3 reads CASSRNLAGGVEQYF. The DNA of the CDR3 is TGTGCCAGCAGCCGTAATCTAGCGGGAGGAGTCGAGCAGTACTTC.